A single sample is the source of the 24 T cell receptor beta chains below, sequenced in a study of OX40 agonist ivuxolimab in advanced cancers. The receptor library was made with the immunoSEQ multiplex PCR assay. Entries here come from immuneACCESS through TCRdb and include only in-frame sequences with V and J called. Some clones fail to appear in such tables; in the studies checked, an unresolved V gene covers under half of the shortfall, and the cause of the remainder is unknown. This sample has tens of thousands of clones in its table, and almost 90% of those were observed once. The leading ten clones occupy about 2.2% of the sample. This sample comprised CD4+ or CD8+ T cells sorted from blood, obtained in a trial of the OX40 agonist ivuxolimab. The receptors come from an adult with an advanced solid tumor such as melanoma, head and neck, liver or kidney cancer.

The chain links TRBV18 to TRBJ2-1; a weak D match, TRBD2 (6 bases). Trimming took 2 bases from V and 10 from J, leaving 24 bases between them. Germline-derived CDR1 and CDR2 are KGHSH and LQKENI. This CDR3 has 17 amino acids. The CDR3 sequence is CASSPNPSGSRVREQFF. CDR3 bases: TGTGCCAGCTCACCAAATCCGAGCGGGTCCCGTGTTAGGGAGCAGTTCTTC.

The chain combines TRBV9 with TRBJ2-5; D possibly corresponds to TRBD1 (5 bases). Judging by the DNA end, TRBJ2-7 fits better; the J call may be wrong. From germline, CDR1 is SGDLS and CDR2 YYNGEE. The CDR3 has 13 amino acids. In DNA, the CDR3 is TGTGCCAGCAGCGTATTAGGGGCCGGCGAGCAGTACTTC. It is translated as CASSVLGAGEQYF.

This chain uses TRBV18 with TRBJ1-1; TRBD1 agrees at 7 bases. J lost 6 bases, V lost 7 bases, and 8 bases had no gene match. The CDR3 is 13 residues long. Germline CDR1 is KGHSH and CDR2 is LQKENI. The CDR3 DNA reads TGTGCCAGCTTACCGACAGGGATCGCTGAAGCTTTCTTT. It is translated as CASLPTGIAEAFF. Full variable domain (remainder filled in from reference TRBV18 and TRBJ1-1): NAGVMQNPRHLVRRRGQEARLRCSPMKGHSHVYWYRQLPEEGLKFMVYLQKENIIDESGMPKERFSAEFPKEGPSILRIQQVVRGDSAAYFCASLPTGIAEAFFGQGTRLTVV.

This clone was counted a few times. V gene TRBV2 combines with J gene TRBJ1-1; no reliable D call. Trimming took 4 bases from V and 7 from J, leaving 10 bases between them. Germline V gives CDR1 SNHLY, CDR2 FYNNEI. The length of the CDR3 is 12 residues. CDR3 nucleotides: TGTGCCAGCAGTGTAGGAAGGGATGAAGCTTTCTTT. As protein: CASSVGRDEAFF.

The chain is built from TRBV5-1 and TRBJ2-1, with D unclear. The CDR3 spans 15 residues. The germline gives CDR1 SGHRS, CDR2 YFSETQ. Trimming pared 0 bases from V and 3 bases from J, leaving 10 bases between. The CDR3 region has the DNA TGCGCCAGCAGCTTGGATACGGTTATCTACAATGAGCAGTTCTTC. This encodes CASSLDTVIYNEQFF.

The chain employs TRBV4-1 and TRBJ2-1; D is unclear. Trimming removed 1 base at V and 5 bases at J, with 9 bases between. The CDR3 sequence is 14 residues long. Germline V gives CDR1 MGHRA, CDR2 YSYEKL. CDR3 residues: CASSQVVMNNEQFF. The CDR3 bases are TGCGCCAGCAGCCAAGTGGTCATGAACAATGAGCAGTTCTTC.

This sequence joins TRBV28 and TRBJ2-1, with 8 positions matching TRBD1. The junction had 6 bases not matched to a gene; V was cut back by 4 bases and J by 4 bases. This CDR3 region has 15 residues. Germline V gives CDR1 MDHEN, CDR2 SYDVKM. Here the CDR3 reads CASSSRQGAYNEQFF. The CDR3 DNA sequence: TGTGCCAGCAGTTCCCGCCAGGGGGCTTACAATGAGCAGTTCTTC.

This chain uses TRBV5-1 with TRBJ2-3; D is possibly TRBD1 or TRBD2 (5 bases each). Germline V lookup: CDR1 SGHRS, CDR2 YFSETQ. CDR3 size: 13 residues. V lost 4 bases to trimming and J lost 1 base, with 7 bases between them. DNA of the CDR3: TGCGCCAGCAGCCGGGACGGCACAGATACGCAGTATTTT. Residues: CASSRDGTDTQYF.

The V call is TRBV4-2, the J call TRBJ2-1; D is uncertain. The CDR3 consists of 11 residues. V dropped 3 bases and J dropped 7 bases, with 4 bases sitting between them. Germline lookup yields CDR1 LGHNA and CDR2 YNFKEQ. The CDR3 region is CASSQGNEQFF. CDR3 bases: TGTGCCAGCAGCCAGGGGAATGAGCAGTTCTTC.

The chain carries TRBV1 and TRBJ1-3; the table calls TRBD1, which could not be checked here. TRBV1 is described as a pseudogene. The CDR3 extends over 19 amino acids. Here the CDR3 reads CTSSQMREGQALSGNTIYF. The CDR3, as DNA: TGCACCAGCAGCCAAATGAGGGAGGGACAGGCCCTCTCTGGAAACACCATATATTTT.

The chain combines TRBV10-2 with TRBJ2-3; no definite D call. Germline V gene data show CDR1 as WSHSY and CDR2 as SAAADI. V lost 8 bases, J lost 0 bases, and 9 bases lay in between. This CDR3 is built from 13 residues. CDR3 in amino acids: CASLSGSTDTQYF. Written as DNA, the CDR3 is TGCGCCAGCCTTTCAGGAAGCACAGATACGCAGTATTTT.

The chain joins TRBV10-3 to TRBJ2-7; 10 bases align to TRBD2. V lost 4 bases to trimming and J lost 5 bases; unmatched junction nucleotides: 8. This CDR3 has 15 residues. Germline V gene lookup returns CDR1 ENHRY and CDR2 SYGVKD. CDR3 in amino acids: CAISGRLAGDHEQYF. CDR3 DNA: TGTGCCATCAGTGGAAGGCTAGCGGGAGACCACGAGCAGTACTTC.

This rearrangement joins TRBV5-4 to TRBJ1-2, with 12 bases that match TRBD1. Trimming removed 3 bases from V and 5 bases from J; junction bases left unmatched: 5. The CDR3 length is 15 residues. Germline V gives CDR1 SGHNT, CDR2 YYREEE (reference sequence). The CDR3 DNA follows: TGTGCCAGCAGCTCGGGACAGGGGGCCTGGTATGGCTACACCTTC. Amino acids: CASSSGQGAWYGYTF.

This sequence joins TRBV25-1 and TRBJ2-7; D is tentatively TRBD1 or TRBD2 (6 bases each). The CDR3 runs to 13 residues. Germline V gene lookup returns CDR1 MGHDK and CDR2 SYGVNS. V was shortened by 3 bases and J by 4 bases, with 10 bases between the two germline ends. The CDR3 DNA reads as TGTGCCAGCAGTGATTGGGGGGCTTACGAGCAGTACTTC. As protein: CASSDWGAYEQYF.

The gene calls are TRBV19 and TRBJ1-1, with D perhaps TRBD1 (5 bases). Deletions cut 5 bases from V and 5 bases from J, with 12 bases between. Germline assignment: CDR1 LNHDA and CDR2 SQIVND (reference sequence). CDR3 length: 13 residues. The CDR3 nucleotides read TGTGCCAGTAGTCCCAGGGTGGGGACTGAAGCTTTCTTT. This encodes CASSPRVGTEAFF.

This chain joins TRBV7-9 and TRBJ2-2, with TRBD2 identical over 9 bases. The germline V gene has CDR1 SEHNR and CDR2 FQNEAQ (reference sequence). Trimming removed 1 base from V and 0 bases from J; junction bases left unmatched: 9. This CDR3 region has 19 residues. The CDR3, as DNA: TGTGCCAGCAGCTTAGTCGGGGGGACTAGCATCTCGAACACCGGGGAGCTGTTTTTT. The encoded protein is CASSLVGGTSISNTGELFF.

This clone was observed once. The chain joins TRBV2 to TRBJ2-5; the match to TRBD2 covers 9 bases. CDR1 and CDR2 (germline): SNHLY, FYNNEI. This CDR3 spans 14 amino acids. Trimming removed 1 base from V and 5 bases from J; junction bases left unmatched: 2. The CDR3 is CASSEDSGSETQYF. The CDR3 coding sequence is TGTGCCAGCAGTGAAGATAGCGGGAGTGAGACCCAGTACTTC.

The J gene is TRBJ1-2, the V gene TRBV19, with a weak D call TRBD1 (5 bases). Trimming removed 8 bases at V and 1 base at J, with 14 bases between. Germline V CDR1 and CDR2: LNHDA, SQIVND (reference sequence). The CDR3 has 14 residues. CDR3 residues: CASSPGLNNYGYTF. The CDR3 DNA reads as TGTGCCAGTTCGCCGGGACTTAATAACTATGGCTACACCTTC.

This clone occurred a few times. The rearrangement links TRBV2 to TRBJ2-7; D is undetermined. Trimming took off 5 bases at V and 5 bases at J, with 10 bases between the two ends. Germline CDR1 is SNHLY and CDR2 is FYNNEI. The CDR3 loop spans 12 amino acids. CDR3 sequence (DNA): TGTGCCAGCAGTTCTATTAACGACGAGCAGTACTTC. Its translation: CASSSINDEQYF.

The table lists this clone with a few counts. The V gene is TRBV5-1, the J gene TRBJ2-5; the D call may be TRBD1 or TRBD2 (6 bases each). The CDR3 length is 15 residues. CDR1 and CDR2 from the germline V gene are SGHRS and YFSETQ. Deletions cut 5 bases from V and 5 bases from J, with 19 bases between. CDR3 sequence (DNA): TGCGCCAGCAGAGAGGGGGACTTTCTTGGGGAGACCCAGTACTTC. Protein: CASREGDFLGETQYF.

The chain is built from TRBV10-1 and TRBJ2-3; 11 nucleotides align to TRBD2. V was pared by 0 bases and J by 3 bases, with 8 bases of the junction left unmatched. The CDR3 length is 18 residues. The germline CDR1 and CDR2 sequences are WNHNN and SYGVQD (reference sequence). CDR3 nucleotide sequence: TGCGCCAGCAGTGAGTCTAGGCAACTAGCGGGAGAGACAGATACGCAGTATTTT. Amino acids: CASSESRQLAGETDTQYF.

This chain joins TRBV4-3 and TRBJ1-1, with 8 bases matching TRBD1. V dropped 1 base and J dropped 4; count of bases not matched to a gene: 5. This CDR3 is built from 15 residues. Per the germline V gene, CDR1 is LGHNA and CDR2 is YSLEER. The CDR3 spells CASSQADRGGTEAFF. CDR3 nucleotide sequence: TGCGCCAGCAGCCAAGCAGACAGGGGTGGCACTGAAGCTTTCTTT.

This rearrangement joins TRBV5-1 to TRBJ1-3; D remains unclear. V lost 4 bases to trimming and J lost 2 bases, with 4 bases between them. The CDR3 runs to 12 residues. Germline values: CDR1 SGHRS, CDR2 YFSETQ. The DNA of the CDR3 is TGCGCCAGCAGCGCGGCTGGAAACACCATATATTTT. Encoded protein: CASSAAGNTIYF.

This chain connects TRBV2 to TRBJ2-1, with D perhaps matching TRBD1 or TRBD2 (6 bases each). CDR3 size: 15 residues. V lost 6 bases to trimming and J lost 8 bases, with 20 bases between them. Per the germline V gene, CDR1 is SNHLY and CDR2 is FYNNEI. The CDR3 nucleotides are TGTGCCAGCAGGATGGAGACTAGAGAGGGGGATGAGCAGTTCTTC. Its translation is CASRMETREGDEQFF.